This T cell receptor beta chain emerged from a study of tumor-infiltrating lymphocytes in localized non-small cell lung cancer. Across the study: Resected tumor was paired with non-adjacent uninvolved lung from the same patient.

Repertoires were generated with immunoSEQ multiplex PCR, while TCRdb's copy carries only in-frame clones and drops some. Among about 25,000 clones, about two thirds were seen once, and the ten largest hold roughly 15%. J was trimmed by 5 bases and V by 7 bases; bases with no gene match: 1. Germline V CDR1 and CDR2: SGHRS, YFSETQ. The CDR3 has 13 residues. The J gene is TRBJ2-1, the V gene TRBV5-1; 12 bases agree with TRBD1. Sequenced: lung tumor tissue. The TCR was taken from a human donor with non-small cell lung cancer. The CDR3 DNA reads TGCGCCAGCGGGACAGGGGGCAACAATGAGCAGTTCTTC. Translated: CASGTGGNNEQFF.